This TCR beta chain was sequenced in a study of PD-1 blockade in classical Hodgkin lymphoma. Whole-study results and caveats: Compared with healthy donors, newly diagnosed patients reportedly showed lower baseline TCR diversity. CD4+ but not CD8+ TCR diversity rose significantly by C4D1.

There are 17 residues in the CDR3. The junction had 5 bases not matched to a gene; V was cut back by 4 bases and J by 1 base. Germline V CDR1 and CDR2: SGHRS, YFSETQ. Every patient relapsed after autologous stem cell transplantation, and brentuximab vedotin exposure varied. Researchers report purifying CD4+ T cells from thawed PBMCs by magnetic negative selection. Details on this clone: Its antigen remains unidentified.

The method was immunoSEQ multiplex PCR; TCRdb's version includes in-frame clones alone and lacks a portion of them. The table records 30,000 or so clones, 90% of them present only once. The genes are TRBV5-1 and TRBJ2-2; 12 bases agree with TRBD2. This sequence was found in a human donor with classical Hodgkin lymphoma. Sample: CD4+ T cells from blood, taken at baseline. For the CDR3, the DNA is TGCGCCAGCAGCCAACTACTAGCGGGAGGGAACACCGGGGAGCTGTTTTTT. Amino acid sequence: CASSQLLAGGNTGELFF. The full variable domain, rest sourced from reference TRBV5-1 and TRBJ2-2, is KAGVTQTPRYLIKTRGQQVTLSCSPISGHRSVSWYQQTPGQGLQFLFEYFSETQRNKGNFPGRFSGRQFSNSRSEMNVSTLELGDSALYLCASSQLLAGGNTGELFFGEGSRLTVL.